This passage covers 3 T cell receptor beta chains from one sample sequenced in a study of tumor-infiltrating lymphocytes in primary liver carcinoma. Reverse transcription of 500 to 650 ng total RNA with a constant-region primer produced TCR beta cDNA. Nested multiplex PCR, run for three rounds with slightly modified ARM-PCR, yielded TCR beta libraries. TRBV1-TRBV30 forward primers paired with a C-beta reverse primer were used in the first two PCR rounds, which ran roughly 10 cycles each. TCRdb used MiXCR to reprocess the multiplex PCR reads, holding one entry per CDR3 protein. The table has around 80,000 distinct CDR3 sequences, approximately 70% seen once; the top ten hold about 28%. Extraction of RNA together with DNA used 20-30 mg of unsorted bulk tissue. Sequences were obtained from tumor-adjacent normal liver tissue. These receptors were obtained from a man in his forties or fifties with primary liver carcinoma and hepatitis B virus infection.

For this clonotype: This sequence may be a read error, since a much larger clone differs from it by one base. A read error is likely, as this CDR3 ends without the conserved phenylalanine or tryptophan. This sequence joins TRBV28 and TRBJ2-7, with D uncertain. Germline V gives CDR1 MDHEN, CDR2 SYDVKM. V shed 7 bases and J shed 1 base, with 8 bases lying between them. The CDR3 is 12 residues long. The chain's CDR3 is CASITHSYEQYI. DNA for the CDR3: TGTGCCAGCATAACACATTCCTACGAGCAGTACATC.

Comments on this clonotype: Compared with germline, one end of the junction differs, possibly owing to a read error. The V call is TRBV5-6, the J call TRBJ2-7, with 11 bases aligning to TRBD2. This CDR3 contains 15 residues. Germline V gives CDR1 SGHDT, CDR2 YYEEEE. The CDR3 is CASILELAGVYEQYF. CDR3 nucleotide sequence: TGTGCCAGCATCTTGGAACTAGCGGGGGTGTACGAGCAGTACTTC.

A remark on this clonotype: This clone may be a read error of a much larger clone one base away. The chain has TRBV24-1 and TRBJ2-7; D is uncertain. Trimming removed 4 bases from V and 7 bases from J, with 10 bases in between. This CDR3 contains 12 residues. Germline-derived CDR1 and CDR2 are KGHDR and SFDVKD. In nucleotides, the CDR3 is TGTGCCACCAGTGACCGTGACTTAGAGCAGTACTTC. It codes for CATSDRDLEQYF.